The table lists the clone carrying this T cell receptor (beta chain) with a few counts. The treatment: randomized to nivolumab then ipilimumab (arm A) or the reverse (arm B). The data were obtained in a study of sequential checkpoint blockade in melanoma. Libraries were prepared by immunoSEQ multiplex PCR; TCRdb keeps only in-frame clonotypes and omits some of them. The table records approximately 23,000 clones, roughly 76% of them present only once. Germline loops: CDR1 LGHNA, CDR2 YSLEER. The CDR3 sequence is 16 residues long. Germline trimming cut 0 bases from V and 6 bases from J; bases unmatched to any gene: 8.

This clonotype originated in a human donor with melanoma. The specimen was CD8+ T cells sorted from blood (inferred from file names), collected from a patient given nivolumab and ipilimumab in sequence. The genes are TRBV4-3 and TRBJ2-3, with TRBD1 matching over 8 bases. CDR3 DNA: TGCGCCAGCAGCCAAGATCGGGGCAGGGGGCCGGATACGCAGTATTTT. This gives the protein CASSQDRGRGPDTQYF.